The 19 T cell receptor beta chains given below trace back to one sample, sequenced in a study of CD8 T cells in ankylosing spondylitis (dated by TCRdb to about 2017). General study outcomes and caveats: A TCR beta motif of fewer than 10 highly homologous amino acid variants appeared characteristic of blood from ankylosing spondylitis patients.

The antigens these receptors bind are not known. The library came from 5' RACE. Sequencer: Illumina HiSeq 2500. TCRdb applied fastp at Q25 and MiXCR to the public reads, then kept only in-frame beta chains. Every distinct CDR3 protein forms one entry, paired with its most common genes and DNA. This sample lists hundreds of thousands of distinct CDR3 sequences; about 12% were detected once. Clones ranked in the top ten supply about 0.5% of the sample. Sequencing used blood, either unsorted or a sorted T cell fraction (not recorded which). All receptors derive from a male donor with ankylosing spondylitis.

V gene TRBV6-5 combines with J gene TRBJ2-7; possible D gene TRBD1, 5 bases. Trimming removed 2 bases at V and 2 bases at J, with 19 bases between. The CDR3 length is 17 residues. Germline values: CDR1 MNHEY, CDR2 SVGAGI. The CDR3 nucleotides are TGTGCCAGCAGTTACCTTCCCGGGCCTGCAGGGCCCTACGAGCAGTACTTC. Its translation: CASSYLPGPAGPYEQYF.

The chain couples TRBV29-1 to TRBJ2-5; TRBD1 agrees at 12 bases. Germline CDR1 and CDR2: SQVTM and ANQGSEA. The CDR3 sequence is 14 residues long. V lost 4 bases and J lost 4; bases outside the gene matches: 4. The CDR3 bases are TGCAGCGTTGGATGGGACAGGGGGCGAGAGACCCAGTACTTC. Residues: CSVGWDRGRETQYF.

The table lists this clonotype with a few counts. The V call is TRBV3-1, the J call TRBJ1-2; D uncertain. Germline V gene lookup returns CDR1 LGHDT and CDR2 YNNKEL (reference sequence). V was pared by 4 bases and J by 11 bases, with 20 bases between. There are 14 residues in the CDR3. The CDR3 DNA sequence: TGTGCCAGCAGCCCGACAAGATCCAACAATGTGTACACCTTC. Translation gives CASSPTRSNNVYTF.

The chain joins TRBV29-1 to TRBJ2-7, with TRBD1 matching over 7 bases. Germline V gene data show CDR1 as SQVTM and CDR2 as ANQGSEA. The V segment lost 7 bases and the J segment 3 bases; nucleotides outside the gene matches: 15. This CDR3 contains 15 residues. The CDR3, as DNA: TGCAGCGCCTGGAATAGTCGGGACAGAAACTACGAGCAGTACTTC. Protein sequence: CSAWNSRDRNYEQYF.

This clonotype was detected a few times. This chain links TRBV28 with TRBJ1-6; D is undetermined. The CDR3 loop spans 13 amino acids. V was clipped by 2 bases and J by 10 bases, with 9 bases between them. The germline gives CDR1 MDHEN, CDR2 SYDVKM. For the CDR3, the DNA is TGTGCCAGCAGTTTACTACAAGGATCACCCCTCCACTTT. Its translation is CASSLLQGSPLHF.

J is TRBJ2-3 and V is TRBV7-2; D not resolved. The germline V and J ends were trimmed by 5 bases and 4 bases, with 10 bases remaining between them. In germline, CDR1 is SGHTA, CDR2 FQGNSA. The CDR3 sequence is 13 residues long. CDR3 nucleotides: TGTGCCAGCAGCCCGGAGCCTGCAGATACGCAGTATTTT. It codes for CASSPEPADTQYF.

The J gene is TRBJ2-3, the V gene TRBV20-1; 8 bases match TRBD2. After removal of 3 bases from V and 3 bases from J, the junction contained 8 bases not matched to a gene. Germline V lookup: CDR1 DFQATT, CDR2 SNEGSKA (reference sequence). CDR3 length: 15 residues. The CDR3 DNA reads as TGCAGTGCTAGTCGAGGGGCGGGAGGTACAGATACGCAGTATTTT. Encoded protein: CSASRGAGGTDTQYF.

This clonotype has a handful of counts. The chain carries TRBV7-8 and TRBJ2-2; tentatively, D is TRBD1 (6 bases). The CDR3 is made up of 17 amino acids. V gave up 4 bases and J gave up 1 base, with 16 bases separating them. Per germline, CDR1 SGHVS and CDR2 FQNEAQ. CDR3 sequence: CASSSYRDFLNTGELFF. For the CDR3, the DNA is TGTGCCAGCAGCTCCTACAGGGATTTTCTGAACACCGGGGAGCTGTTTTTT. The variable domain in full, with the rest retrieved from reference TRBV7-8 and TRBJ2-2, is GAGVSQSPRYKVAKRGQDVALRCDPISGHVSLFWYQQALGQGPEFLTYFQNEAQLDKSGLPSDRFFAERPEGSVSTLKIQRTQQEDSAVYLCASSSYRDFLNTGELFFGEGSRLTVL.

The chain has TRBV12-3 or TRBV12-4 and TRBJ2-5, with D possibly called TRBD1 or TRBD2 (5 bases each). CDR3 length: 15 amino acids. Trimming cost V 3 bases and J 2 bases, with 13 bases left between them. Written as DNA, the CDR3 is TGTGCCAGCAGTTTGTGGGACGGATTGCAAGAGACCCAGTACTTC. Amino acid sequence: CASSLWDGLQETQYF.

This chain joins TRBV7-2 and TRBJ1-1; 9 bases are a match to TRBD1. Per germline, CDR1 SGHTA and CDR2 FQGNSA. CDR3 length: 14 residues. V gave up 0 bases and J gave up 9 bases; unmatched junction bases: 5. Written as DNA, the CDR3 is TGTGCCAGCAGCTTAGCAAGACAGGGGGAGAAAGCTTTCTTT. Its protein is CASSLARQGEKAFF.

This clonotype was seen only a few times. This chain connects TRBV6-5 to TRBJ1-2, with D tentatively TRBD1 (5 bases). CDR3 size: 12 residues. Trimming left V 9 bases short and J 8 bases short, with 16 bases between. Germline CDR1 and CDR2: MNHEY and SVGAGI. The CDR3, as DNA: TGTGCCAGTTCAACCCCGGAGGGGGGCTACACCTTC. Translation: CASSTPEGGYTF.

This clonotype was recorded many times. The rearrangement links TRBV5-1 to TRBJ2-3; a weak D match, TRBD2 (5 bases). Trimming pared 6 bases from V and 0 bases from J, leaving 8 bases between. The CDR3 runs to 13 residues. The germline V gene has CDR1 SGHRS and CDR2 YFSETQ. CDR3 nucleotides: TGCGCCAGCATGGGCGGGAGCACAGATACGCAGTATTTT. Amino acid sequence: CASMGGSTDTQYF.

This chain joins TRBV10-3 and TRBJ2-7, with a tentative D call TRBD2 (6 bases). The V and J ends lost 0 bases and 3 bases respectively, with 12 bases between them. Germline V gene sequence: CDR1 ENHRY, CDR2 SYGVKD. This CDR3 comprises 15 residues. CDR3 nucleotide sequence: TGTGCCATCAGTGAGTCTGTGGAGGGCGACTACGAGCAGTACTTC. This encodes CAISESVEGDYEQYF.

This clonotype was detected a few times. V gene TRBV24-1 combines with J gene TRBJ2-5; 8 bases agree with TRBD1. Germline V gene data show CDR1 as KGHDR and CDR2 as SFDVKD. V lost 9 bases, J lost 5 bases, and 4 bases stayed unmatched. The CDR3 has 12 amino acids. The CDR3 DNA is TGTGCCACCCAGCGACAGGGGGAGACCCAGTACTTC. Encoded protein: CATQRQGETQYF.

Ten or more counts support this clonotype. The chain links TRBV10-3 to TRBJ1-4; the D is unclear. This CDR3 has 14 amino acids. The germline CDR1 and CDR2 sequences are ENHRY and SYGVKD. V was trimmed by 3 bases and J by 1 base, leaving 6 bases between them. The CDR3 nucleotides read TGTGCCATCAGTGATGGGAGAACTAATGAAAAACTGTTTTTT. Protein: CAISDGRTNEKLFF.

This chain connects TRBV28 to TRBJ2-4; D is unresolved. Germline lookup yields CDR1 MDHEN and CDR2 SYDVKM. This CDR3 region has 14 residues. Trimming took 3 bases from V and 2 from J, leaving 8 bases between them. Here the CDR3 reads CASSFASPKNIQYF. CDR3 coding DNA: TGTGCCAGCAGTTTTGCTTCGCCCAAAAACATTCAGTACTTC.

This clonotype was counted a few times. V is TRBV7-8 and J is TRBJ2-1; no firm D call. The germline V and J ends were trimmed by 6 bases and 6 bases, with 24 bases remaining between them. The CDR3 is made up of 17 amino acids. Germline V gene sequence: CDR1 SGHVS, CDR2 FQNEAQ. The DNA for the CDR3 is TGTGCCAGCAGACCCATATTTGGGCTCATAAACGGCAATGAGCAGTTCTTC. It is translated as CASRPIFGLINGNEQFF.

Many counts were recorded for this clonotype. This chain uses TRBV12-3 or TRBV12-4 with TRBJ2-1, with 7 bases lining up with TRBD1. CDR3 size: 13 residues. V was pared by 8 bases and J by 9 bases, with 10 bases of the junction left unmatched. The CDR3 sequence: CASGGQLGGEQFF. The CDR3 coding sequence is TGTGCCAGCGGGGGACAGCTAGGTGGTGAGCAGTTCTTC.

This clonotype has a handful of counts. V usage is TRBV5-6 and J usage is TRBJ1-2; perhaps TRBD1 as D (5 bases). The length of the CDR3 is 14 residues. Trimming removed 4 bases at V and 3 bases at J, with 13 bases between. Germline CDR1 reads SGHDT; CDR2 reads YYEEEE. The CDR3 nucleotides are TGTGCCAGCAGCCAAGGGGCTAGGGACTATGGCTACACCTTC. Translating gives CASSQGARDYGYTF.